This T cell receptor (beta chain) was recovered during a study of regulatory T cells in long-lasting Graves disease. Study in general: For under 3 months, newly diagnosed Graves' patients had been taking antithyroid drugs. Findings of the study overall: Whereas new patients shared about a thousand public clonotypes, persistent patients shared more, at about 2,500.

The time point is: newly diagnosed GD, antithyroid drugs for less than 3 months. The authors made the TCR library using RNA they extracted from PBMCs. Patients came through an endocrinology department, and that department was in Xi'an, China. Construction of the TCR beta libraries employed iRepertoire HTBI primers in conjunction with Arm-PCR of CDR3 regions. TCRdb redid the calling of the multiplex PCR reads with MiXCR, one entry per CDR3 protein. The repertoire consists of around 500,000 distinct CDR3 sequences, with more than 10% occurring once and the leading ten covering approximately 9%. V lost 3 bases, J lost 3 bases, and 9 bases lay in between. The CDR3 sequence is 14 residues long. CDR1 is KGHDR, CDR2 SFDVKD, per germline. This clonotype was picked up a small number of times. The antigen is unknown. The same sample was also used in a study of T cells in Graves' hyperthyroidism and ophthalmopathy.

The clonotype comes from a woman between 25 and 40 years old with Graves disease. This specimen consisted of peripheral blood mononuclear cells (PBMCs), obtained at new diagnosis, from a patient treated with antithyroid drugs. This chain joins TRBV24-1 and TRBJ2-3; perhaps TRBD1 as D (5 bases). The CDR3 sequence is CATSDGAWTDTQYF. The CDR3 DNA sequence: TGTGCCACCAGTGATGGGGCCTGGACAGATACGCAGTATTTT.